The clone carrying this TCR beta chain appeared once. Its antigen is not identified. These data are taken from a study of human T cells and chemical hapten exposure. Study-wide points: Each of the donors had alopecia, so their immune responses may not resemble those of healthy people.

TCRdb independently ran MiXCR on the RACE reads; one entry per CDR3 protein. Altogether tens of thousands of distinct CDR3 sequences are present, 10% to 13% being singletons, with the ten largest covering approximately 3.5%. This CDR3 spans 14 amino acids. In germline, CDR1 is MNHEY, CDR2 SVGAGI. Trimming cost V 4 bases and J 8 bases, with 14 bases left between them. Time point: patch test 3, about 24 weeks after DPC sensitization. As to treatment: therapeutic diphenylcyclopropenone sensitization with weekly scalp DPC. Only after blood had been drawn was each patch test applied. This chain links TRBV6-5 with TRBJ1-4; D perhaps matches TRBD1 (5 bases). The starting material was whole blood, obtained in connection with sensitization to the hapten diphenylcyclopropenone (DPC). This clonotype originated in a woman aged 45-65 years with alopecia areata. Some clones in this sample may be carry-over from other donors' samples. CDR3 residues: CASSFTRQGEKLFF. The DNA of the CDR3 is TGTGCCAGCAGTTTCACCCGGCAGGGCGAAAAACTGTTTTTT.